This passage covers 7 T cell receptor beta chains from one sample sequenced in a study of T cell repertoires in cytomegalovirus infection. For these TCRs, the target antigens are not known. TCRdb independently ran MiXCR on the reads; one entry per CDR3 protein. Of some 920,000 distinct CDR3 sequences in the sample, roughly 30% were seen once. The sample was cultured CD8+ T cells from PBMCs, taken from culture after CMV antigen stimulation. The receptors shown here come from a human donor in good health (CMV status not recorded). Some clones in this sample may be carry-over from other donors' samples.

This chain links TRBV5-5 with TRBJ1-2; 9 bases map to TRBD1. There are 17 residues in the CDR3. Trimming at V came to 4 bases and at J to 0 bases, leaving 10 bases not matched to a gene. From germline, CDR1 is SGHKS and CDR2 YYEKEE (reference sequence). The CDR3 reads CASSLTGGPYPNYGYTF. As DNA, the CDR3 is TGTGCCAGCAGCCTGACAGGGGGGCCTTACCCTAACTATGGCTACACCTTC.

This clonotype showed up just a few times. Here the CDR3 DNA reads TGTGCCAGCATTCTAACAGTGAACACCGGGGAGCTGTTTTTT. This sequence encodes CASILTVNTGELFF. This chain connects TRBV12-3 or TRBV12-4 to TRBJ2-2, with D hard to call. This CDR3 is 14 amino acids long. V was clipped by 7 bases and J by 1 base, with 10 bases between them.

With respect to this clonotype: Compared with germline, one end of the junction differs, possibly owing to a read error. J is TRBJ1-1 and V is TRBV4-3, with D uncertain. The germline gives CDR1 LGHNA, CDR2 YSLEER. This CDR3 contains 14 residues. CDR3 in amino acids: CTSSQGLGYTEAFF. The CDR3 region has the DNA TGCACCAGCAGCCAAGGTCTCGGGTACACTGAAGCTTTCTTT.

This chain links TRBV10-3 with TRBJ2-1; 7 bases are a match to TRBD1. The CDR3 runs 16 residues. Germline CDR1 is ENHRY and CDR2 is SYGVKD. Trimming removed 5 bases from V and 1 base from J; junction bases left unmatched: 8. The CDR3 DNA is TGTGCCATCAGTTTAACAGGGGCCTCGTCCTACAATGAGCAGTTCTTC. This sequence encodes CAISLTGASSYNEQFF.

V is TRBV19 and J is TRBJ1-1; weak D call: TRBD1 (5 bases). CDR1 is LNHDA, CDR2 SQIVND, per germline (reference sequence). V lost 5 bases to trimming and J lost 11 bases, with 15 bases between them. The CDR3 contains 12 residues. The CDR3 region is CASSSGTLMAFF. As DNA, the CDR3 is TGTGCCAGTAGTTCCGGGACGTTGATGGCTTTCTTT.

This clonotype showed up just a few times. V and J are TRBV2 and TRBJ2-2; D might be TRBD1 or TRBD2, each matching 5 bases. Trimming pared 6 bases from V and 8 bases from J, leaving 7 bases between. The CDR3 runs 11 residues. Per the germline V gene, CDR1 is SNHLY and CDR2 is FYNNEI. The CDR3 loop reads CASRGRGELFF. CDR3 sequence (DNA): TGTGCCAGCAGGGGACGTGGGGAGCTGTTTTTT. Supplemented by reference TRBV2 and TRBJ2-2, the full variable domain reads EPEVTQTPSHQVTQMGQEVILRCVPISNHLYFYWYRQILGQKVEFLVSFYNNEISEKSEIFDDQFSVERPDGSNFTLKIRSTKLEDSAMYFCASRGRGELFFGEGSRLTVL.

The CDR3 DNA sequence: TGTGCCAGCAGCTTAGAGGGGGCCGGAGCTTTCTTT. Amino acid sequence: CASSLEGAGAFF. This chain uses TRBV7-6 with TRBJ1-1, with TRBD1 matching 7 bases. Trimming at V came to 1 base and at J to 10 bases, leaving 3 bases not matched to a gene. Germline-derived CDR1 and CDR2 are SGHVS and FNYEAQ. This CDR3 spans 12 amino acids. The full variable domain, its missing parts supplied by reference TRBV7-6 and TRBJ1-1, is GAGVSQSPRYKVTKRGQDVALRCDPISGHVSLYWYRQALGQGPEFLTYFNYEAQQDKSGLPNDRFSAERPEGSISTLTIQRTEQRDSAMYRCASSLEGAGAFFGQGTRLTVV.